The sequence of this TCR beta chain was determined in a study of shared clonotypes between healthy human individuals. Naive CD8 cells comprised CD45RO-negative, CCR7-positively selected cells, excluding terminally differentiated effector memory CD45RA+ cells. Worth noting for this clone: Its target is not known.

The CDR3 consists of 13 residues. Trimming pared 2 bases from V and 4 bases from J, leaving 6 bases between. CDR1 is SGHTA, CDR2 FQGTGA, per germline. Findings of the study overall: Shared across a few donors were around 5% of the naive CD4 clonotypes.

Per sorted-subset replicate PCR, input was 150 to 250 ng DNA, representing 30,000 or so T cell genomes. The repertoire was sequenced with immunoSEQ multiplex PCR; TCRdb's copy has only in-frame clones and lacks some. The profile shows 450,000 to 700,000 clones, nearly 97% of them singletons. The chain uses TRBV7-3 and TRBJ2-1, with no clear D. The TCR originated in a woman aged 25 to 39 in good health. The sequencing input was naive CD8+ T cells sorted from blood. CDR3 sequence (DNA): TGTGCCAGCAGCTTAGCGGTTTACAATGAGCAGTTCTTC. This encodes CASSLAVYNEQFF.